This T cell receptor (beta chain) was profiled in a study of PD-1 blockade in classical Hodgkin lymphoma. About the research overall: Nivolumab dosing for patients was 3 mg/kg, administered intravenously every 2 weeks. Study-wide results and caveats: A reduction in baseline TCR diversity was reportedly seen in newly diagnosed patients relative to healthy donors. Similar baseline diversity was found in complete responders and newly diagnosed patients. Patients were excluded if nivolumab began under 1 year after ASCT (the autologous transplant).

Time point reported: cycle 4 day 1 (C4D1), after more than five weeks of nivolumab. Each patient relapsed following autologous stem cell transplantation, and prior brentuximab vedotin exposure differed. Thawed PBMCs were the source of CD4+ T cells, purified by magnetic negative selection. There are 11 residues in the CDR3. Trimming took off 3 bases at V and 11 bases at J, with 11 bases between the two ends. From germline, CDR1 is DFQATT and CDR2 SNEGSKA (reference sequence). This clone came up a few times. Its target is unknown. Method: immunoSEQ multiplex PCR; TCRdb's copy keeps in-frame clones and lacks some. Altogether 34,000 or so clones are present, about 94% being singletons, with the ten largest covering roughly 0.31%.

This chain uses TRBV20-1 with TRBJ1-5; no clear D. The sample consisted of CD4+ T cells from blood, taken before the fourth cycle of nivolumab. This TCR derives from a human donor with classical Hodgkin lymphoma. CDR3 sequence reads: CSARGQSAQHF. The CDR3 DNA follows: TGCAGTGCTAGGGGCCAATCGGCCCAGCATTTT.